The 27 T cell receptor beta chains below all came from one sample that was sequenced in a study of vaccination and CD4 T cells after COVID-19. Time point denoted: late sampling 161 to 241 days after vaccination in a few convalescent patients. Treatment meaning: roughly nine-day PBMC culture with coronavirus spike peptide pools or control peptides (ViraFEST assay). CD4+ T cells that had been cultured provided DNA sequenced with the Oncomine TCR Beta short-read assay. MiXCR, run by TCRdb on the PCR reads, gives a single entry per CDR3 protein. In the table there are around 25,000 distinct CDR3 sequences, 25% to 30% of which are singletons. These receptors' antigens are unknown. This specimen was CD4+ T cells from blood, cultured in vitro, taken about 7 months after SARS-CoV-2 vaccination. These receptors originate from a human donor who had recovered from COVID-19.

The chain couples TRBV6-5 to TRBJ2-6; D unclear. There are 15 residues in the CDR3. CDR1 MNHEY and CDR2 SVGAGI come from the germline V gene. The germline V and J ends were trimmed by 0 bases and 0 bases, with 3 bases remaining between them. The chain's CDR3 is CASSYSDSGANVLTF. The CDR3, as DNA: TGTGCCAGCAGTTACTCTGACTCTGGGGCCAACGTCCTGACTTTC.

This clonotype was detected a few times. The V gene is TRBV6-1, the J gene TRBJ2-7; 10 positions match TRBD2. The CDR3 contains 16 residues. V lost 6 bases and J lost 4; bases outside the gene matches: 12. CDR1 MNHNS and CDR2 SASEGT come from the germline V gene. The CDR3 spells CASRNLAGGSGYEQYF. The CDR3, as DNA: TGTGCCAGCAGGAATTTAGCGGGAGGAAGCGGTTACGAGCAGTACTTC.

CDR3 bases: TGTGCCAGCAGCTTAGTTGGGTCAGAGACAGATACGCAGTATTTT. Its protein product is CASSLVGSETDTQYF. This chain connects TRBV7-2 to TRBJ2-3; no reliable D call. V lost 1 base to trimming and J lost 3 bases, with 11 bases between them. Germline lookup yields CDR1 SGHTA and CDR2 FQGNSA. The CDR3 consists of 15 residues.

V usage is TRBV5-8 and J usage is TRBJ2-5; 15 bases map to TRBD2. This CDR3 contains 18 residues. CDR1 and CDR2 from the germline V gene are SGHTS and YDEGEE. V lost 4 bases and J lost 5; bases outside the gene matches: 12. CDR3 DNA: TGTGCCAGCAGCCCCGGGACTAGCGGGAGGCATGAACGGGAGACCCAGTACTTC. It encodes CASSPGTSGRHERETQYF.

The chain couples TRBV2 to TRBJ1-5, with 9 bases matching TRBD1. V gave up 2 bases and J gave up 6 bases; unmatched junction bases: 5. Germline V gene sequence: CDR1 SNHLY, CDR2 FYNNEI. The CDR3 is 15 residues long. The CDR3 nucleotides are TGTGCCAGCAGTGAAAGGACAGGGGATTTTCAGCCCCAGCATTTT. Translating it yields CASSERTGDFQPQHF.

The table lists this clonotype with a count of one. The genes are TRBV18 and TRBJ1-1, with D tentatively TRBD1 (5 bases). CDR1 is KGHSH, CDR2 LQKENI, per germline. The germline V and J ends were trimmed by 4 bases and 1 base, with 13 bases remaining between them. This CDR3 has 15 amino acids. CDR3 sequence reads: CASSQWTGQNTEAFF. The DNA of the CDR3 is TGTGCCAGCTCACAATGGACCGGACAGAACACTGAAGCTTTCTTT.

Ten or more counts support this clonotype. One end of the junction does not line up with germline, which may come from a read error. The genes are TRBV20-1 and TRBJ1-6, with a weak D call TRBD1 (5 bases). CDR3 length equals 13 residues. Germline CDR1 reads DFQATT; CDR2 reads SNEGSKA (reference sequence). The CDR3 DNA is TGCAGTGCCAGAGACAGCGCAGATTCACCCCTCCACTTT. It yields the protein CSARDSADSPLHF.

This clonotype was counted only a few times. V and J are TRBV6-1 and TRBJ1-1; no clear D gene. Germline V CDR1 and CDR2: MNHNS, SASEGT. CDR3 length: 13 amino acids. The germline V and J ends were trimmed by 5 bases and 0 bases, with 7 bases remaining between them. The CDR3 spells CASSPRVNTEAFF. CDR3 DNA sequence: TGTGCCAGCAGTCCACGAGTGAACACTGAAGCTTTCTTT.

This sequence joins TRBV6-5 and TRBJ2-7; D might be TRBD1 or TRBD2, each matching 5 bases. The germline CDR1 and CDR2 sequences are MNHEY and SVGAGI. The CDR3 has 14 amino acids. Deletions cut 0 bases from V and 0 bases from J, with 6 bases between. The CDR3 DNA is TGTGCCAGCAGTTACTCTGGGGGCTCCTACGAGCAGTACTTC. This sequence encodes CASSYSGGSYEQYF.

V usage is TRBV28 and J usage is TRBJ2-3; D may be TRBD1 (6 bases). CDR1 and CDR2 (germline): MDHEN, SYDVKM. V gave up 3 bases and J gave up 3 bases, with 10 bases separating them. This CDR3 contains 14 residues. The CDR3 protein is CASSLTDRTDTQYF. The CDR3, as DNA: TGTGCCAGCAGTTTGACGGACAGAACAGATACGCAGTATTTT. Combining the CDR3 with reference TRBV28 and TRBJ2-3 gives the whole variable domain DVKVTQSSRYLVKRTGEKVFLECVQDMDHENMFWYRQDPGLGLRLIYFSYDVKMKEKGDIPEGYSVSREKKERFSLILESASTNQTSMYLCASSLTDRTDTQYFGPGTRLTVL.

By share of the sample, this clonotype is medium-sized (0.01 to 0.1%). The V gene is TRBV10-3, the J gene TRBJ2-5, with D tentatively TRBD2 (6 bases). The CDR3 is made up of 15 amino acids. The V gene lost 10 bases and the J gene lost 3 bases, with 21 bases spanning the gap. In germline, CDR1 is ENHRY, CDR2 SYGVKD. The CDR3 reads CATRATGRGEETQYF. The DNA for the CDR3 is TGTGCCACTAGGGCCACGGGGCGCGGGGAAGAGACCCAGTACTTC.

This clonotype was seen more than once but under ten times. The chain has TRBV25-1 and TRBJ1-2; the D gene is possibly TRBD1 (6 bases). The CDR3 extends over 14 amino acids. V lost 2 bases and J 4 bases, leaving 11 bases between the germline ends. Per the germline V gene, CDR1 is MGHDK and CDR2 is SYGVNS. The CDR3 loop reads CASSEAGGGYGYTF. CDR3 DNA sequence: TGTGCCAGCAGTGAAGCCGGGGGCGGCTATGGCTACACCTTC.

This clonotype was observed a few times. CDR3 protein: CASTGVYGYTF. Written as DNA, the CDR3 is TGTGCCAGCACGGGGGTCTATGGCTACACCTTC. The V and J genes are TRBV2 and TRBJ1-2, with D possibly being TRBD1 (5 bases). CDR1 and CDR2 from the germline V gene are SNHLY and FYNNEI. V was shortened by 7 bases and J by 4 bases, with 7 bases between the two germline ends. There are 11 residues in the CDR3. Combining the CDR3 with reference TRBV2 and TRBJ1-2 gives the whole variable domain EPEVTQTPSHQVTQMGQEVILRCVPISNHLYFYWYRQILGQKVEFLVSFYNNEISEKSEIFDDQFSVERPDGSNFTLKIRSTKLEDSAMYFCASTGVYGYTFGSGTRLTVV.

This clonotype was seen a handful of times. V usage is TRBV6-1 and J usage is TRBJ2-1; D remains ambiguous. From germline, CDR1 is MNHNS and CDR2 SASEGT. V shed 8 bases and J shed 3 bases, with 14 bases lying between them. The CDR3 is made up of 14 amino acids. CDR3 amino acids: CASQWQSHYNEQFF. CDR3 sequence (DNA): TGTGCCAGCCAATGGCAATCCCACTACAATGAGCAGTTCTTC.

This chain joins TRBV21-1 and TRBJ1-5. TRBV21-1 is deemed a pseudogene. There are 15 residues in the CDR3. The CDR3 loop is CASSETPSDNQPQHF. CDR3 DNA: TGTGCCAGCAGCGAGACACCCTCAGACAATCAGCCCCAGCATTTT.

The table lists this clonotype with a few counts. CDR3 DNA: TGCAGTGCTAGAGACAGGAGGGGAGAGGAAGCTTTCTTT. It translates to CSARDRRGEEAFF. The V call is TRBV20-1, the J call TRBJ1-1; TRBD1 might be the D (5 bases). Per the germline V gene, CDR1 is DFQATT and CDR2 is SNEGSKA (reference sequence). The CDR3 is made up of 13 amino acids. Trimming left V 0 bases short and J 8 bases short, with 13 bases between.

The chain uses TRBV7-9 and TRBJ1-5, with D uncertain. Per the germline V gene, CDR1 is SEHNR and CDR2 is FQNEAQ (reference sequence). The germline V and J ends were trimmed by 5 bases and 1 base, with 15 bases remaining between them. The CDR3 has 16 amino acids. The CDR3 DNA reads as TGTGCCAGCAGCCTTAATCCCGGAACCAGCAATCAGCCCCAGCATTTT. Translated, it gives CASSLNPGTSNQPQHF.

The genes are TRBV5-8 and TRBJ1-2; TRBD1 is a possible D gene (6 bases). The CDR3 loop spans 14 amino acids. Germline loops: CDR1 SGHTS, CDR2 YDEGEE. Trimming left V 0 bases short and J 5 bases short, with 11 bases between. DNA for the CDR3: TGTGCCAGCAGCTTGGAATTCACAGGGTATGGCTACACCTTC. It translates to CASSLEFTGYGYTF. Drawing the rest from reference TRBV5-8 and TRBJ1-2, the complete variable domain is EAGVTQSPTHLIKTRGQQATLRCSPISGHTSVYWYQQALGLGLQFLLWYDEGEERNRGNFPPRFSGRQFPNYSSELNVNALELEDSALYLCASSLEFTGYGYTFGSGTRLTVV.

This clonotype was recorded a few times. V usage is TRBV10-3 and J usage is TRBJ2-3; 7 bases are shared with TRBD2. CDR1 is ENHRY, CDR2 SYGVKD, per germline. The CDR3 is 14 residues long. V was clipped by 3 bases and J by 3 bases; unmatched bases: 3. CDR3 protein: CAISDLAETDTQYF. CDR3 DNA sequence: TGTGCCATCAGTGACCTAGCGGAGACAGATACGCAGTATTTT.

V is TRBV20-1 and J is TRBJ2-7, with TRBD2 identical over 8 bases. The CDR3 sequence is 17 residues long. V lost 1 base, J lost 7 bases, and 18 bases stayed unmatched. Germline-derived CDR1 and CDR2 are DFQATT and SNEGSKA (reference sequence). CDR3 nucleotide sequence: TGCAGTGCTAGAGCTGCAAGCGGGAGTGATTCCTACAATGAGCAGTACTTC. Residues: CSARAASGSDSYNEQYF.

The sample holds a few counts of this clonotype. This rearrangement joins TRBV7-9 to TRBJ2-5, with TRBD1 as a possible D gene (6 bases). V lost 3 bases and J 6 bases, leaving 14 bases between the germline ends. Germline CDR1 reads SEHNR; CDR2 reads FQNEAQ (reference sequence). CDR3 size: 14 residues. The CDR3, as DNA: TGTGCCAGCAGCTTTGGGGGCGGCCCACAGACCCAGTACTTC. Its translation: CASSFGGGPQTQYF.

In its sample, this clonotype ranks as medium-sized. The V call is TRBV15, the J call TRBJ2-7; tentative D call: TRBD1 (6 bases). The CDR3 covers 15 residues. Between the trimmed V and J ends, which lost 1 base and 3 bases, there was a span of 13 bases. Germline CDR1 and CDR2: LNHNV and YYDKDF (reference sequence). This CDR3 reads CATSRAGAADYEQYF. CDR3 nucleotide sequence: TGTGCCACCAGCAGAGCAGGGGCGGCTGACTACGAGCAGTACTTC. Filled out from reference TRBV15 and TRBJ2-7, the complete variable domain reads DAMVIQNPRYQVTQFGKPVTLSCSQTLNHNVMYWYQQKSSQAPKLLFHYYDKDFNNEADTPDNFQSRRPNTSFCFLDIRSPGLGDTAMYLCATSRAGAADYEQYFGPGTRLTVT.

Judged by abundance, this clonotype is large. CDR3 bases: TGTGCCGCTCCAGTAGGTAGGGGGCTTGACTACGAGCAGTACTTC. It translates to CAAPVGRGLDYEQYF. The V and J genes are TRBV21-1 and TRBJ2-7; TRBD1, the table's D call, lacks a check against the DNA. TRBV21-1 is marked as a pseudogene. This CDR3 contains 15 residues.

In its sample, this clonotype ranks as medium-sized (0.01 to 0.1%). Here the CDR3 reads CASSEGGNQPQHF. The CDR3 coding sequence is TGTGCCAGCAGTGAAGGGGGTAATCAGCCCCAGCATTTT. The rearrangement joins TRBV6-1 to TRBJ1-5; D gene ambiguous. CDR1 and CDR2 (germline): MNHNS, SASEGT. The CDR3 runs to 13 residues. V was pared by 1 base and J by 4 bases, with 5 bases between.

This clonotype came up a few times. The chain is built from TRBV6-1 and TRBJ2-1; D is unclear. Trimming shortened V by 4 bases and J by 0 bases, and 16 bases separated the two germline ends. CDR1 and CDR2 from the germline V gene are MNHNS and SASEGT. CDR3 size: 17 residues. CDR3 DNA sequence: TGTGCCAGCAGTGGCATCTCGAGGTATTTCTCCTACAATGAGCAGTTCTTC. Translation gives CASSGISRYFSYNEQFF.

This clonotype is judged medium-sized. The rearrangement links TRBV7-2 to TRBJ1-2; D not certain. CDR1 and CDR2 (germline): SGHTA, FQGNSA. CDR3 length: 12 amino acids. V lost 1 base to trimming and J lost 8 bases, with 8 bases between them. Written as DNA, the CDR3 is TGTGCCAGCAGCTTAGATGTCGGGGGCTACACCTTC. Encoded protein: CASSLDVGGYTF.

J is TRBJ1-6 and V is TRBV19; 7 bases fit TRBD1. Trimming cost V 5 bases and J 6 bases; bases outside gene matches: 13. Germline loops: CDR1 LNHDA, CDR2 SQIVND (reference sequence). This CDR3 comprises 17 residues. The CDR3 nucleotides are TGTGCCAGTAGTCCTCTACAGGGGAGTGGCTTTAATTCACCCCTCCACTTT. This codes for CASSPLQGSGFNSPLHF. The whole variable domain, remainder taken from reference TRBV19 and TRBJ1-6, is DGGITQSPKYLFRKEGQNVTLSCEQNLNHDAMYWYRQDPGQGLRLIYYSQIVNDFQKGDIAEGYSVSREKKESFPLTVTSAQKNPTAFYLCASSPLQGSGFNSPLHFGNGTRLTVT.